These 7 T cell receptor beta chains came from one sample sequenced in a study of cytomegalovirus exposure and HLA in healthy donors. 60 Vbeta and 13 Jbeta primers were used in PCR. Clones were read by immunoSEQ multiplex PCR, and TCRdb kept only the in-frame ones, dropping some. The sample contains fewer than 200,000 clones, more than 75% of which appear only once. The sample taken for sequencing was PBMCs. Every receptor here comes from a girl aged 5-17 years in good health and CMV-seropositive.

The gene calls are TRBV7-8 and TRBJ1-5, with D tentatively TRBD1 (5 bases). There are 16 residues in the CDR3. V was cut by 2 bases and J by 0 bases, with 11 bases left in between. Germline V gene data show CDR1 as SGHVS and CDR2 as FQNEAQ. The CDR3 sequence is CASSLNAGFSNQPQHF. CDR3 nucleotides: TGTGCCAGCAGCTTAAACGCAGGGTTTAGCAATCAGCCCCAGCATTTT.

A few counts support this clone. The chain has TRBV10-2 and TRBJ1-5; tentative D call: TRBD1 (6 bases). Germline-derived CDR1 and CDR2 are WSHSY and SAAADI. The CDR3 has 14 amino acids. The ends were cut back, 6 bases at V and 6 bases at J, with 15 bases in the middle. The CDR3 loop is CASRTSGVGQPQHF. The DNA of the CDR3 is TGCGCCAGCAGAACTTCAGGGGTGGGTCAGCCCCAGCATTTT.

V usage is TRBV5-4 and J usage is TRBJ1-1, with D possibly TRBD1 on 5 matching bases. CDR3 length equals 14 residues. In germline, CDR1 is SGHNT, CDR2 YYREEE (reference sequence). Trimming left V 4 bases short and J 8 bases short, with 18 bases between. The CDR3 protein is CASSPTLFREEAFF. The CDR3 DNA reads as TGTGCCAGCAGCCCCACGCTTTTCAGGGAAGAAGCTTTCTTT.

V is TRBV18 and J is TRBJ1-1; tentatively, D is TRBD1 (5 bases). Trimming removed 7 bases from V and 0 bases from J, with 15 bases in between. The CDR3 spans 15 residues. Germline V CDR1 and CDR2: KGHSH, LQKENI. The DNA of the CDR3 is TGTGCCAGCTACCCAATTACAGGTCTGAACACTGAAGCTTTCTTT. It is translated as CASYPITGLNTEAFF.

The chain recombines TRBV7-9 with TRBJ2-1; D might be TRBD2 (5 bases). Trimming left V 5 bases short and J 7 bases short, with 30 bases between. This CDR3 has 19 amino acids. Looked up from germline, CDR1 is SEHNR and CDR2 is FQNEAQ (reference sequence). The CDR3 protein is CASSPFFNGIQWRRNEQFF. The CDR3 nucleotides are TGTGCCAGCAGCCCATTTTTCAACGGGATTCAGTGGCGTCGAAATGAGCAGTTCTTC.

The chain links TRBV30 to TRBJ1-4, with 9 bases matching TRBD1. From germline, CDR1 is GTSNPN and CDR2 SVGIG (reference sequence). Unmatched junction bases numbered 4, after V lost 0 bases and J lost 5 bases. This CDR3 has 15 residues. The CDR3 sequence: CAWSVFGQGNEKLFF. CDR3 DNA: TGTGCCTGGAGTGTATTTGGACAGGGGAATGAAAAACTGTTTTTT.

This clone has more than one count but fewer than ten. The chain recombines TRBV5-8 with TRBJ2-7; TRBD2 aligns across 12 bases. This CDR3 spans 14 amino acids. CDR1 SGHTS and CDR2 YDEGEE come from the germline V gene. V lost 7 bases, J lost 2 bases, and 4 bases stayed unmatched. CDR3 sequence: CASPGLAGPYEQYF. The CDR3 region has the DNA TGTGCCAGCCCGGGACTAGCGGGCCCCTACGAGCAGTACTTC.